Following are 19 T cell receptor beta chains from one sample sequenced in a study of T cell repertoires in cytomegalovirus infection. In TCRdb, the reads were re-called with MiXCR into one record per CDR3 protein. This table has about 310,000 distinct CDR3 sequences, 15% to 20% appearing once. Sample: PBMCs. These receptors came from a human donor in good health (CMV status not recorded). Some clones in this sample may be carry-over from other donors' samples.

This clonotype was detected only a few times. V gene TRBV19 combines with J gene TRBJ2-3, with 11 positions matching TRBD2. Germline V CDR1 and CDR2: LNHDA, SQIVND (reference sequence). The CDR3 loop spans 17 amino acids. The ends lost 3 bases at V and 2 bases at J; junction bases unmatched: 7. CDR3 amino acids: CASSIRRLAGFTDTQYF. The DNA for the CDR3 is TGTGCCAGTAGTATCAGAAGACTAGCGGGGTTCACAGATACGCAGTATTTT. The whole variable domain, remainder taken from reference TRBV19 and TRBJ2-3, is DGGITQSPKYLFRKEGQNVTLSCEQNLNHDAMYWYRQDPGQGLRLIYYSQIVNDFQKGDIAEGYSVSREKKESFPLTVTSAQKNPTAFYLCASSIRRLAGFTDTQYFGPGTRLTVL.

This chain joins TRBV28 and TRBJ1-6, with 7 nucleotides matching TRBD1. The CDR3 spans 14 residues. CDR1 and CDR2 from the germline V gene are MDHEN and SYDVKM. V shed 6 bases and J 4 bases; nucleotides not matched to a gene: 3. CDR3 residues: CASSPTGYNSPLHF. CDR3 in DNA: TGTGCCAGCAGCCCGACAGGGTATAATTCACCCCTCCACTTT.

This clonotype was counted at least ten times. This chain connects TRBV7-2 to TRBJ1-2; possible D gene TRBD1, 6 bases. The CDR3 loop spans 16 amino acids. Germline CDR1 is SGHTA and CDR2 is FQGNSA. Between the trimmed V and J ends, which lost 5 bases and 3 bases, there was a span of 19 bases. The CDR3: CASSQWPLNRDYGYTF. The DNA of the CDR3 is TGTGCCAGCAGCCAATGGCCCTTAAACAGGGACTATGGCTACACCTTC.

This clonotype was counted a few times. This rearrangement joins TRBV10-3 to TRBJ1-1; tentatively, D is TRBD1 (5 bases). This CDR3 comprises 17 residues. Trimming left V 0 bases short and J 6 bases short, with 20 bases between. Per the germline V gene, CDR1 is ENHRY and CDR2 is SYGVKD. CDR3 loop: CAISESIGAEGLPEAFF. DNA for the CDR3: TGTGCCATCAGTGAGTCGATCGGGGCAGAAGGGTTGCCTGAAGCTTTCTTT.

J is TRBJ1-1 and V is TRBV5-4; the match to TRBD1 covers 7 bases. The CDR3 consists of 15 residues. Germline CDR1 SGHNT, CDR2 YYREEE (reference sequence). V lost 4 bases, J lost 1 base, and 7 bases stayed unmatched. The CDR3 DNA follows: TGTGCCAGCAGCCCAAGAGGGGGCTCGAACACTGAAGCTTTCTTT. It specifies CASSPRGGSNTEAFF.

This clonotype has just a few counts. This sequence joins TRBV12-3 or TRBV12-4 and TRBJ2-7, with D perhaps given as TRBD1 or TRBD2 (5 bases each). This CDR3 has 12 residues. Trimming pared 1 base from V and 6 bases from J, leaving 7 bases between. The CDR3 sequence: CASSLGGTEQYF. CDR3 coding DNA: TGTGCCAGCAGTTTAGGAGGGACCGAGCAGTACTTC.

The table lists this clonotype with many counts. In nucleotides, the CDR3 is TGTGCCAGCAGTTCGACGGCACCAAGCACAGATACGCAGTATTTT. This encodes CASSSTAPSTDTQYF. The gene calls are TRBV12-3 or TRBV12-4 and TRBJ2-3; D gene unclear. V was clipped by 4 bases and J by 0 bases, with 11 bases between them. CDR3 length: 15 amino acids.

This clonotype was found once. The J gene is TRBJ1-1, the V gene TRBV12-3 or TRBV12-4, with a weak D call TRBD1 (6 bases). This CDR3 comprises 15 residues. Trimming took off 3 bases at V and 5 bases at J, with 16 bases between the two ends. CDR3 loop: CASSFPGAHETEAFF. CDR3 coding DNA: TGTGCCAGCAGTTTTCCGGGGGCGCATGAGACTGAAGCTTTCTTT.

Only a few counts were recorded for this clonotype. The V and J genes are TRBV7-9 and TRBJ1-3; D is ambiguous. The V end was cut by 2 bases, the J end by 4 bases, with 9 bases between. The CDR3 runs to 14 residues. Germline V gene sequence: CDR1 SEHNR, CDR2 FQNEAQ (reference sequence). The CDR3 region is CASSLIHSGNTIYF. The CDR3 DNA is TGTGCCAGCAGCTTAATCCATTCCGGAAACACCATATATTTT. The complete variable domain, with remaining parts taken from reference TRBV7-9 and TRBJ1-3, reads DTGVSQNPRHKITKRGQNVTFRCDPISEHNRLYWYRQTLGQGPEFLTYFQNEAQLEKSRLLSDRFSAERPKGSFSTLEIQRTEQGDSAMYLCASSLIHSGNTIYFGEGSWLTVV.

For the CDR3, the DNA is TGTGCCAGCACCTCCTCCGCCACAGATACGCAGTATTTT. Encoded protein: CASTSSATDTQYF. V and J are TRBV7-3 and TRBJ2-3; D call uncertain. Germline V CDR1 and CDR2: SGHTA, FQGTGA. The CDR3 is 13 amino acids. With 7 bases removed from V and 2 bases from J, the gap between germline ends came to 10 bases.

This clonotype was recorded many times. The chain employs TRBV7-9 and TRBJ2-7, with D perhaps TRBD1 (6 bases). Trimming removed 4 bases at V and 1 base at J, with 11 bases between. CDR3 size: 14 residues. Germline CDR1 reads SEHNR; CDR2 reads FQNEAQ (reference sequence). DNA of the CDR3: TGTGCCAGCAGCTCCACTCAGGGGTCCTACGAGCAGTACTTC. Protein: CASSSTQGSYEQYF.

This clonotype appeared a single time. V gene TRBV9 combines with J gene TRBJ2-5; 8 bases match TRBD1. The germline V gene encodes CDR1 SGDLS and CDR2 YYNGEE. After removal of 1 base from V and 5 bases from J, the junction contained 7 bases not matched to a gene. This CDR3 comprises 15 residues. The CDR3 DNA sequence: TGTGCCAGCAGCGTACAGGGGGCGCCTATGGAGACCCAGTACTTC. This gives the protein CASSVQGAPMETQYF.

This clonotype was detected many times. The chain joins TRBV7-2 to TRBJ1-4; no definite D call. Deletions cut 2 bases from V and 0 bases from J, with 16 bases between. CDR1 and CDR2 from the germline V gene are SGHTA and FQGNSA. The CDR3 is 18 amino acids. CDR3 region: CASSLIPVQYATNEKLFF. The CDR3 DNA sequence: TGTGCCAGCAGCTTAATTCCCGTGCAATATGCAACTAATGAAAAACTGTTTTTT.

The table lists this clonotype with many counts. The CDR3 loop is CASSQTGTPYEQYF. The CDR3 bases are TGTGCCAGCAGCCAAACCGGGACTCCCTACGAGCAGTACTTC. The gene calls are TRBV7-2 and TRBJ2-7, with D possibly matching TRBD2 (6 bases). CDR1 and CDR2 (germline): SGHTA, FQGNSA. This CDR3 contains 14 residues. V lost 5 bases, J lost 2 bases, and 13 bases lay in between. Supplemented by reference TRBV7-2 and TRBJ2-7, the full variable domain reads GAGVSQSPSNKVTEKGKDVELRCDPISGHTALYWYRQSLGQGLEFLIYFQGNSAPDKSGLPSDRFSAERTGGSVSTLTIQRTQQEDSAVYLCASSQTGTPYEQYFGPGTRLTVT.

In its sample, this clonotype was seen many times. The chain has TRBV12-5 and TRBJ2-3, with D tentatively TRBD1 or TRBD2 (5 bases each). The CDR3 length is 15 residues. Trimming stripped 7 bases from V and 0 bases from J, with 14 bases between. The germline gives CDR1 LGHNT, CDR2 FRNRAP. CDR3 DNA sequence: TGTGCTAGTGTCTCGGGGCGGTCTAGCACAGATACGCAGTATTTT. Protein product: CASVSGRSSTDTQYF.

This clonotype was seen many times. This sequence joins TRBV7-2 and TRBJ2-3, with 9 bases aligning to TRBD2. The CDR3 loop spans 16 amino acids. V shed 5 bases and J 0 bases; nucleotides not matched to a gene: 6. CDR1 is SGHTA and CDR2 is FQGNSA in the germline V gene. The CDR3 protein is CASSQRLAGSTDTQYF. CDR3 sequence (DNA): TGTGCCAGCAGCCAAAGGCTAGCGGGGAGCACAGATACGCAGTATTTT.

This clonotype was detected many times. V and J are TRBV12-3 or TRBV12-4 and TRBJ2-7; D might be TRBD2 (6 bases). V lost 3 bases, J lost 7 bases, and 7 bases lay in between. The CDR3 totals 11 residues. This chain's CDR3 is CASSLRGEQYF. The CDR3 DNA follows: TGTGCCAGCAGTTTGCGGGGAGAGCAGTACTTC.

Regarding this clonotype: A much larger clone differs by one base, so this may be a read error. The chain recombines TRBV6-5 with TRBJ1-2; no clear D. CDR3 length equals 17 residues. Per germline, CDR1 MNHEY and CDR2 SVGAGI. V shed 0 bases and J shed 0 bases, with 14 bases lying between them. The chain's CDR3 is CASSYSSTTGTNYGYTF. DNA for the CDR3: TGTGCCAGCAGTTACTCATCCACGACGGGAACTAACTATGGCTACACCTTC.

This clonotype was recorded a few times. V is TRBV12-3 or TRBV12-4 and J is TRBJ1-5, with D tentatively TRBD1 (5 bases). V gave up 5 bases and J gave up 0 bases, with 17 bases separating them. CDR3 length: 17 residues. The CDR3 region is CASSPLAGTYSNQPQHF. CDR3 DNA sequence: TGTGCCAGCAGTCCGTTGGCAGGGACCTATAGCAATCAGCCCCAGCATTTT.